This T cell receptor beta chain was observed in a study of identical twins (dated by TCRdb to the mid-2010s). Background on the whole study: TCR alpha and beta repertoires from monozygotic twins, unrelated adults of various ages and cord blood were deep-sequenced to test whether fetal clonotypes persist. To rule out contamination, the twin experiments were replicated at different times with different library preparation protocols. Overall study results and their limits: Out-of-frame TCR alpha sharing in monozygotic twins was systematically underestimated by recombination models, whereas sharing between unrelated individuals was in agreement with the recombination models. Invariant T cells such as MAIT and iNKT could partly confound zero-insertion analyses, although diverse VJ usage argued against such confounding for most clonotypes. Compared with coincidental sharing between unrelated individuals, out-of-frame TCR alpha sequences shared between twins showed an excess of sequences with low generation probability. In beta out-of-frame sequences, excess twin sharing was weaker, because having fewer shared sequences lowered the signal-to-noise ratio. Fewer insertions were carried by abundant cord blood beta clonotypes; a weaker similar trend was observed in young adult naive repertoires, while no such trend was observed in memory repertoires. Because the same donors could not be followed over many years, the conclusions relied on cross-sectional statistical analysis.

Of note for this clonotype: This clone's antigen is unknown. Within one base of it there is no much larger clone, and no base qualities were kept.

All donors were healthy Caucasians. Three pairs of female monozygotic twins, all aged about 18 to 29 years, were included in the twin cohort. Peripheral blood mononuclear cells were the source from which RNA for the TCR libraries was isolated. The method behind the library was 5' RACE. Sequencing relied on an Illumina HiSeq 2000. A universal primer binding site was introduced by template switching, and a unique molecular identifier was present in the final cDNA, enabling accurate counting of TCR cDNA molecules. Specific primers in the conserved constant-segment region were used to synthesize first-strand cDNA for the TCR alpha and beta chains. Each cDNA library was double barcoded, with a SMART-Mk sample barcode plus Illumina barcodes, to control for contamination. TruSeq adapter sequences along with Illumina sample barcodes were introduced in two successive PCR steps. TCR alpha and beta cDNA libraries were sequenced on the Illumina HiSeq platform with custom primers. Concerning the study's data processing: Raw reads were processed with MiGEC to extract unique molecular identifiers, and MiXCR was used to determine CDR3 positions. For each individual, recombination models were inferred using an EM algorithm with the repgenHMM and IGoR tools. Shared clonotypes were analyzed with the tcR package in R, and sharing was normalized by the product of cloneset sizes. Out-of-frame nonproductive sequences were analyzed to study raw recombination free of thymic and clonal selection effects. TCRdb itself trimmed the public reads at Q25 with fastp, ran MiXCR and retained productive beta chains. CDR3 protein sequences are deduplicated, and each keeps its most common genes and DNA. These V and J calls derive from TCRdb rather than the authors' analysis. Across this sample there are more than 600,000 distinct CDR3 sequences, with roughly 20% seen only once. The top ten hold around 13% of the sample.

The germline V gene (reference sequence) supplies CDR1 LGHDT and CDR2 YNNKEL. Between the V and J ends, shortened by 11 bases and 4 bases respectively, the junction contains 31 bases. Including cysteine and phenylalanine, the CDR3 has 18 amino acids. Of the read, only the CDR3 DNA is kept; its 54 bases are in frame from base 1. These sequences were also reported in another study, on T cells expressing NK-cell markers. As that second paper reports: In sorted CD3+CD56+NKG2C+, CD3+CD56+NKG2C- and CD3+CD56-NKG2C+ T-cell subsets from 8 or 9 donors, TCR beta-chain repertoires were profiled. Among the eight sequenced donors, seven were HCMV-seropositive and one was HCMV-seronegative. In several experiments an anti-gammadeltaTCR antibody was added to restrict sorting to alphabetaTCR-expressing T cells. In over five donors, the dominant CD3+CD56+NKG2C+ clonotypes were found to rank among the top 10 CD8+ clonotypes and to make up roughly 1.0-7.0% of CD8+ T cells. Those dominant clonotypes were again the most abundant among CD3+CD56-NKG2C+ cells in a handful of donors, at about 28.3-60.1%. Whether the expanded NKG2C-expressing T cell clones were specific for HCMV antigens was left unclear. The study sequenced eight donors, all healthy volunteers chosen at random: three men and five women. HCMV serostatus was determined by detecting HCMV-specific IgG in serum with a commercial ELISA kit. For five to seven donors, bulk peripheral blood T-cell repertoires were also sequenced from unsorted PBMC. MIGEC was used to demultiplex reads and group reads by UMI, and MiTCR was used to assemble and quantify clonotypes. Only TCR cDNA sequences supported by at least two reads were kept to exclude erroneous sequences. The tcR package was used for downstream repertoire analysis, and clonotypes were matched across fractions by CDR3 nucleotide sequence plus V segment. Antigen specificity was annotated against VDJdb with VDJmatch, allowing one amino acid substitution in CDR3.

Sequenced input: PBMCs. The source of this sequence is a woman aged 18-35 years in good health. The chain is made from TRBV3-1 and TRBJ2-3, with TRBD1 perhaps the D gene, on 6 matching bases. The nucleotides read TGTGCCTTCAGTTTAACAGGGCCAGGGAGAGTTTATGCAGATACGCAGTATTTT. The encoded protein is CAFSLTGPGRVYADTQYF.